What follows are 15 T cell receptor beta chains derived from one specimen sequenced in a study of identical twins. TCRdb passed the 5' RACE reads through MiXCR, listing each CDR3 protein once. The table includes just under 550,000 distinct CDR3 sequences, roughly 15% detected once. These data also formed part of another study, on yellow fever vaccine responses in identical twins.

The sample was CD4+ T cells sorted from blood. The source is a woman aged 18-30 years in good health.

This chain joins TRBV18 and TRBJ1-2; maybe TRBD1 (6 bases). The CDR3 covers 14 residues. Trimming pared 3 bases from V and 5 bases from J, leaving 13 bases between. The germline gives CDR1 KGHSH, CDR2 LQKENI. The CDR3: CASSPPDRNYGYTF. DNA for the CDR3: TGTGCCAGCTCACCCCCAGACAGGAATTATGGCTACACCTTC.

This clonotype was recorded many times. V gene TRBV4-1 combines with J gene TRBJ2-2; 9 nucleotides match TRBD2. CDR1 is MGHRA and CDR2 is YSYEKL in the germline V gene. The CDR3 spans 17 residues. V lost 1 base and J lost 2; bases outside the gene matches: 5. The CDR3 loop reads CASSQGSGRVNTGELFF. DNA for the CDR3: TGCGCCAGCAGCCAAGGTAGCGGGAGAGTAAACACCGGGGAGCTGTTTTTT.

There are a few counts of this clonotype. This chain connects TRBV5-1 to TRBJ2-3; 10 bases map to TRBD1. Looked up from germline, CDR1 is SGHRS and CDR2 is YFSETQ. V was pared by 3 bases and J by 7 bases, with 11 bases of the junction left unmatched. CDR3 length: 16 amino acids. The CDR3 bases are TGCGCCAGCAGCTCGCGGACAGGGGGGGGCACGAATACGCAGTATTTT. Translating it yields CASSSRTGGGTNTQYF.

The V and J genes are TRBV6-1 and TRBJ2-4, with a weak D call TRBD1 (6 bases). The CDR3 consists of 17 residues. Trimming pared 0 bases from V and 0 bases from J, leaving 12 bases between. Germline lookup yields CDR1 MNHNS and CDR2 SASEGT. The chain's CDR3 is CASSEAQGTVAKNIQYF. The CDR3 DNA is TGTGCCAGCAGTGAAGCCCAGGGGACCGTAGCCAAAAACATTCAGTACTTC.

The chain combines TRBV10-3 with TRBJ2-1, with a possible D match to TRBD2 (5 bases). The CDR3 length is 14 residues. With 1 base removed from V and 8 bases from J, the gap between germline ends came to 12 bases. CDR1 and CDR2 (germline): ENHRY, SYGVKD. DNA for the CDR3: TGTGCCATCAGTGAGTGGGTCGGGGAAGATGAGCAGTTCTTC. Its protein product is CAISEWVGEDEQFF.

This chain connects TRBV6-4 to TRBJ2-1; tentatively, D is TRBD2 (6 bases). V was pared by 5 bases and J by 0 bases, with 17 bases between. This CDR3 contains 17 residues. CDR1 is MRHNA and CDR2 is SNTAGT in the germline V gene. CDR3 protein: CASSPTWEVYSYNEQFF. CDR3 coding DNA: TGTGCCAGCAGTCCGACTTGGGAGGTTTACTCCTACAATGAGCAGTTCTTC.

This sequence joins TRBV3-1 and TRBJ2-5, with 10 nucleotides matching TRBD2. Germline CDR1 and CDR2: LGHDT and YNNKEL (reference sequence). J was trimmed by 4 bases and V by 4 bases; bases with no gene match: 12. The CDR3 is 17 amino acids. The CDR3 is CASSPYRAGGRTETQYF. The CDR3 coding sequence is TGTGCCAGCAGCCCCTATAGAGCGGGAGGGAGGACAGAGACCCAGTACTTC.

The gene calls are TRBV20-1 and TRBJ1-4; D might be TRBD1 (6 bases). In germline, CDR1 is DFQATT, CDR2 SNEGSKA (reference sequence). The CDR3 runs 14 residues. Trimming took 5 bases from V and 8 from J, leaving 18 bases between them. As DNA, the CDR3 is TGCAGTGCTCCAGTGGCGGGGGCAGGGGAAAAACTGTTTTTT. This codes for CSAPVAGAGEKLFF.

This clonotype was detected only a few times. The genes are TRBV15 and TRBJ2-1; possible D gene TRBD2, 8 bases. Germline CDR1 LNHNV, CDR2 YYDKDF (reference sequence). Trimming shortened V by 4 bases and J by 10 bases, and 23 bases separated the two germline ends. This CDR3 comprises 16 residues. The CDR3 coding sequence is TGTGCCACCAGCACTCAGAGGGGGCCTATAGCGGGGGAGCAGTTCTTC. Amino acids: CATSTQRGPIAGEQFF.

CDR3 sequence: CASSYSMLGLAGVQQDTQYF. The DNA of the CDR3 is TGTGCCAGCAGCTACAGTATGCTGGGACTAGCGGGAGTTCAACAAGATACGCAGTATTTT. This chain uses TRBV5-6 with TRBJ2-3, with TRBD2 identical over 14 bases. The length of the CDR3 is 20 residues. V shed 3 bases, J shed 5 bases, and the junction held 17 bases outside the gene matches. Germline loops: CDR1 SGHDT, CDR2 YYEEEE. Based on the CDR3 plus reference TRBV5-6 and TRBJ2-3, the full variable domain is DAGVTQSPTHLIKTRGQQVTLRCSPKSGHDTVSWYQQALGQGPQFIFQYYEEEERQRGNFPDRFSGHQFPNYSSELNVNALLLGDSALYLCASSYSMLGLAGVQQDTQYFGPGTRLTVL.

The table lists this clonotype with many counts. The chain joins TRBV2 to TRBJ2-7, with a possible D match to TRBD2 (5 bases). Germline V gene data show CDR1 as SNHLY and CDR2 as FYNNEI. Trimming shortened V by 3 bases and J by 7 bases, and 13 bases separated the two germline ends. The CDR3 is made up of 13 amino acids. CDR3 nucleotides: TGTGCCAGCAGTGACGAGAGGGAGAGGGAGCAGTACGTC. Protein sequence: CASSDEREREQYV.

CDR3 sequence (DNA): TGTGCCAGCAGCTTAAATGGGATAACTGAAGCTTTCTTT. This sequence encodes CASSLNGITEAFF. The chain uses TRBV7-3 and TRBJ1-1; D unresolved. The CDR3 is 13 residues long. Germline CDR1 is SGHTA and CDR2 is FQGTGA. Trimming removed 1 base from V and 5 bases from J, with 8 bases in between.

This clonotype was seen only a few times. The J gene is TRBJ2-5, the V gene TRBV5-1; TRBD1 matches 7 bases. Per the germline V gene, CDR1 is SGHRS and CDR2 is YFSETQ. Germline trimming cut 4 bases from V and 2 bases from J; bases unmatched to any gene: 5. This CDR3 is built from 14 residues. The DNA of the CDR3 is TGCGCCAGCAGCCCGAAGGGACAGCAAGAGACCCAGTACTTC. The encoded protein is CASSPKGQQETQYF.

This clonotype has just one count. This rearrangement joins TRBV4-1 to TRBJ2-3, with 12 nucleotides matching TRBD2. The CDR3 loop spans 19 amino acids. The germline V gene has CDR1 MGHRA and CDR2 YSYEKL. V lost 5 bases and J lost 3; bases outside the gene matches: 15. The CDR3 spells CASSTSPPLAGGPTDTQYF. As DNA, the CDR3 is TGCGCCAGCAGCACAAGCCCCCCGCTAGCGGGAGGGCCAACAGATACGCAGTATTTT.

The chain couples TRBV3-1 to TRBJ2-5, with D hard to call. The CDR3 loop spans 12 amino acids. CDR1 and CDR2 (germline): LGHDT, YNNKEL (reference sequence). With 3 bases removed from V and 5 bases from J, the gap between germline ends came to 7 bases. Here the CDR3 reads CASSHVGETQYF. The DNA for the CDR3 is TGTGCCAGCAGCCACGTCGGGGAGACCCAGTACTTC.